Listed here is a single T cell receptor beta chain. What it binds is not known. This sample is drawn from a study of OX40 agonist ivuxolimab in advanced cancers. The study, taken as a whole, reports: CD8+ T cells showed, on average, more clonal expansion than CD4+ cells.

TCRdb keeps only in-frame clones here, not all; method: immunoSEQ multiplex PCR. This sample has around 73,000 clones, with 90% found just once. The CDR3 has 13 residues. The V and J ends lost 0 bases and 7 bases respectively, with 8 bases between them. Germline CDR1 and CDR2: SGHNT and YYREEE (reference sequence). The receptor comes from an adult with an advanced solid tumor such as melanoma, head and neck, liver or kidney cancer. This specimen consisted of CD4+ or CD8+ T cells sorted from blood, obtained in a trial of the OX40 agonist ivuxolimab. The rearrangement uses TRBV5-4 and TRBJ2-1; D is uncertain. Here the CDR3 reads CASSLEGRNEQFF. The CDR3 DNA is TGTGCCAGCAGCTTGGAGGGAAGGAATGAGCAGTTCTTC.